This T cell receptor (beta chain) came from a study of response to subunit inactivated influenza vaccine. On this clonotype itself: Antigen specificity is unknown.

Each CDR3 protein is one row after TCRdb ran MiXCR on the RT-PCR reads. The sample lists roughly 570,000 distinct CDR3 sequences, 12% to 15% occurring once. Study-wide results and caveats: Authors suggested that a seasonal influenza vaccination recruits few new T cells each time.

CDR3 length: 15 residues. V gave up 0 bases and J gave up 8 bases; unmatched junction bases: 10. CDR1 and CDR2 (germline): DFQATT, SNEGSKA (reference sequence). The rearrangement uses TRBV20-1 and TRBJ1-1; 9 nucleotides match TRBD1. The sample consisted of PBMCs from blood, taken 11 to 12 days after vaccination. The TCR sequence derives from a man between 50 and 59 years old who received an inactivated influenza vaccine. The CDR3 sequence: CSAREPGTGRDEAFF. The CDR3 DNA reads as TGCAGTGCTAGAGAACCCGGGACAGGGAGGGACGAAGCTTTCTTT.